Below, 9 T cell receptor beta chains from the same sample are listed, as sequenced in a study of blood T cells in healthy people across ages. A second PCR, run for about 6 to 11 cycles, used a sample-barcoded 5' primer plus a J-beta primer mix. TCRdb itself ran the 5' RACE reads through MiXCR, one entry per CDR3 protein. The sample includes about 670,000 distinct CDR3 sequences, 52% seen only once; the top ten take about 13%. The sequenced material came from blood. These receptors came from a woman older than 75 in good health.

The V gene is TRBV7-2, the J gene TRBJ2-3; D assignment may be TRBD1 or TRBD2 (6 bases each). Germline V lookup: CDR1 SGHTA, CDR2 FQGNSA. The ends were cut back, 5 bases at V and 0 bases at J, with 15 bases in the middle. This CDR3 region has 16 residues. The CDR3 nucleotides read TGTGCCAGCAGCGGAGTCGGGGGCGGGAGCACAGATACGCAGTATTTT. It codes for CASSGVGGGSTDTQYF.

This clonotype appeared a few times. The chain is built from TRBV2 and TRBJ1-2; D possibly corresponds to TRBD1 (5 bases). The germline gives CDR1 SNHLY, CDR2 FYNNEI. V was trimmed by 2 bases and J by 2 bases, leaving 12 bases between them. This CDR3 has 15 residues. The CDR3 loop reads CASSESRDGNYGYTF. Written as DNA, the CDR3 is TGTGCCAGCAGTGAATCGCGGGACGGAAACTATGGCTACACCTTC.

J is TRBJ2-2 and V is TRBV10-3, with 11 bases identical to TRBD1. The germline CDR1 and CDR2 sequences are ENHRY and SYGVKD. This CDR3 is 15 amino acids long. V trimming: 6 bases; J trimming: 3 bases; junction bases outside the gene matches: 3. The CDR3 loop reads CAIRDRGPDTGELFF. CDR3 nucleotide sequence: TGTGCCATCAGGGACAGGGGGCCCGACACCGGGGAGCTGTTTTTT.

J is TRBJ1-2 and V is TRBV29-1, with 8 bases matching TRBD1. The CDR3 runs to 14 residues. Germline loops: CDR1 SQVTM, CDR2 ANQGSEA. The V and J ends lost 4 bases and 7 bases, in that order; junction bases with no gene match: 11. The CDR3 reads CSVVITGGSAGYTF. The CDR3 nucleotides read TGCAGCGTTGTCATAACAGGGGGGTCTGCTGGCTACACCTTC.

This clonotype was seen ten or more times. The gene calls are TRBV27 and TRBJ2-5; D perhaps matches TRBD2 (6 bases). The CDR3 runs to 18 residues. V lost 1 base to trimming and J lost 5 bases, with 23 bases between them. CDR1 and CDR2 from the germline V gene are MNHEY and SMNVEV (reference sequence). The CDR3 sequence is CASSLYPGLTLGGETQYF. CDR3 DNA: TGTGCCAGCAGTTTATACCCCGGTCTGACGCTTGGAGGGGAGACCCAGTACTTC.

This clonotype was detected only once. A much larger clone sits a single nucleotide away, making a read error possible. The chain joins TRBV20-1 to TRBJ2-5, with D possibly TRBD2 on 5 matching bases. CDR3 length: 13 residues. Per germline, CDR1 DFQATT and CDR2 SNEGSKA (reference sequence). The DNA for the CDR3 is TGCAGTACTAGAGATTACCGTCAAGAGACCCAGTACTTC. Its protein product is CSTRDYRQETQYF.

V gene TRBV6-5 combines with J gene TRBJ2-1; tentatively, D is TRBD1 (5 bases). Germline V gene sequence: CDR1 MNHEY, CDR2 SVGAGI. The CDR3 spans 14 residues. Trimming took off 2 bases at V and 7 bases at J, with 12 bases between the two ends. The CDR3 DNA follows: TGTGCCAGCAGTTACGGATGGCAGGGTAATGAGCAGTTCTTC. Translation: CASSYGWQGNEQFF.

V is TRBV10-1 and J is TRBJ2-5, with 9 bases matching TRBD2. V was pared by 0 bases and J by 2 bases, with 4 bases of the junction left unmatched. The CDR3 length is 16 residues. Germline V lookup: CDR1 WNHNN, CDR2 SYGVQD (reference sequence). CDR3 nucleotides: TGCGCCAGCAGTGAGTCCCAAGCGGGGGGTCAAGAGACCCAGTACTTC. Its translation: CASSESQAGGQETQYF.

The V and J genes are TRBV6-5 and TRBJ2-3; 9 bases match TRBD1. The CDR3 spans 16 residues. Germline values: CDR1 MNHEY, CDR2 SVGAGI. V was pared by 5 bases and J by 4 bases, with 10 bases of the junction left unmatched. CDR3: CASSTSGTGTSDTQYF. CDR3 nucleotides: TGTGCCAGCAGTACGTCCGGGACAGGGACGTCAGATACGCAGTATTTT.